These 2 T cell receptor beta chains came from one sample sequenced in a study of response to subunit inactivated influenza vaccine. One entry per CDR3 protein results from TCRdb running MiXCR on the RT-PCR reads. This table holds 250,000 to 350,000 distinct CDR3 sequences, 20% to 25% found once. Sequencing used PBMCs from blood, obtained about 20 months after vaccination. All receptors come from a man between 50 and 75 years old who received an inactivated influenza vaccine.

This clonotype has just a few counts. The CDR3 DNA follows: TGTGCCAGCAGACTGGACACGAACCCTTCACCCCTCCACTTT. Protein sequence: CASRLDTNPSPLHF. J is TRBJ1-6 and V is TRBV12-3 or TRBV12-4, with D possibly TRBD1 on 5 matching bases. With 6 bases removed from V and 9 bases from J, the gap between germline ends came to 15 bases. The CDR3 contains 14 residues.

This clonotype showed up just a few times. The V gene is TRBV7-9, the J gene TRBJ2-3; D is ambiguous. This CDR3 is built from 16 residues. Germline V lookup: CDR1 SEHNR, CDR2 FQNEAQ (reference sequence). The V end lost 5 bases, the J end lost 0 bases, and 15 bases lay between the germline ends. In DNA form, the CDR3 reads TGTGCCAGCAGCCCCCCGGGCTTGACTAGCACAGATACGCAGTATTTT. Translation gives CASSPPGLTSTDTQYF.